Listed below are T cell receptor beta chains from one sample, sequenced in a study of cytomegalovirus exposure and HLA in healthy donors. Profiled with immunoSEQ multiplex PCR; TCRdb holds only in-frame clones, not every one. Here the sample spans a few hundred thousand clones, about nine tenths being singletons. Sequences were obtained from PBMCs. These receptors were taken from a girl aged 2 to 9 in good health and CMV-seronegative. Each CDR3 is given with its conserved first and last residue. The D gene is left open where the match is weak. Clone size is not always given. Where it is, it says once, few, many or a class for expanded clones.

V,size,J,D,DNA,CDR3
TRBV4-1,.,TRBJ2-5,TRBD1,TGCGCCAGCAGCCCCTTGACAGGGGAGGAGACCCAGTACTTC,CASSPLTGEETQYF
TRBV11-2,.,TRBJ1-6,TRBD1,TGTGCCAGCAGCTTAGTTGGGACAGGGGGAAATTCACCCCTCCACTTT,CASSLVGTGGNSPLHF
TRBV7-2,.,TRBJ2-7,.,TGTGCCAGCAGCTTAGCACCGGGAGTTTGGGGGTACGAGCAGTACTTC,CASSLAPGVWGYEQYF
TRBV10-3,.,TRBJ2-7,TRBD1,TGTGCCATCAGAGGGACAGGGGACGAGCAGTACTTC,CAIRGTGDEQYF
TRBV5-1,.,TRBJ2-1,TRBD2,TGCGCCAGCAGCTTGGCGCTAGCGGGAGGCAATGAGCAGTTCTTC,CASSLALAGGNEQFF
TRBV2,.,TRBJ2-7,.,TGTGCCAGCCGAGTGGGGGGGGCCCACGAGCAGTACTTC,CASRVGGAHEQYF
TRBV27,.,TRBJ1-2,TRBD1,TGTGCCAGCAGTCCCGGGACAGGGACTACTAACTATGGCTACACCTTC,CASSPGTGTTNYGYTF
TRBV7-8,.,TRBJ2-7,.,TGTGCCAGCAGCTTTGTCAGGCCCCTCTTAAACGAGCAGTACTTC,CASSFVRPLLNEQYF
TRBV9,.,TRBJ1-1,TRBD1,TGTGCCAGCAGCGCCTCAGCTCAGGGGGGAGCTTTCTTT,CASSASAQGGAFF
TRBV7-8,.,TRBJ1-3,TRBD1,TGTGCCAGCAAGAGGACAGGCGATGGAAACACCATATATTTT,CASKRTGDGNTIYF
TRBV18,.,TRBJ1-4,.,TGTGCCAGCTCACCGGGCGCAACTAATGAAAAACTGTTTTTT,CASSPGATNEKLFF
TRBV19,.,TRBJ1-2,TRBD1,TGTGCCAGTAGTACCGGGACAGGGATTTCTGTTGGCGATGGCTACACCTTC,CASSTGTGISVGDGYTF
TRBV12-5,.,TRBJ2-7,.,TGTGCTAGTGCCCCAGGGCGTGAGCAGTACTTC,CASAPGREQYF
TRBV6-5,.,TRBJ1-1,TRBD1,TGTGCCAGCAGTTTTAGAGCGCGACAGGGGAACACTGAAGCTTTCTTT,CASSFRARQGNTEAFF
TRBV11-2,.,TRBJ2-7,TRBD1,TGTGCCAGCAGCACAGACAGGGGGGACGAGCAGTACTTC,CASSTDRGDEQYF
TRBV18,once,TRBJ1-5,TRBD1,TGTGCCAGCTCGCCGGACAGGAATCAGCCCCAGCATTTT,CASSPDRNQPQHF
TRBV19,.,TRBJ1-6,TRBD1,TGTGCCAGTAGTATACCTCACCGGGACAGGGATTCACCCCTCCACTTT,CASSIPHRDRDSPLHF
TRBV7-2,.,TRBJ1-6,.,TGTGCCAGCAGGGTGGACGACCGGCGGGAATCACCCCTCCACTTT,CASRVDDRRESPLHF
TRBV7-8,.,TRBJ2-1,TRBD2,TGTGCCAGCAGCTACCGGGCTAGCGGGAGGCGGGGCGATGAGCAGTTCTTC,CASSYRASGRRGDEQFF
TRBV6-6,.,TRBJ1-1,TRBD1,TGTGCCAGCACCCTACAGGGGGGGACTGAAGCTTTCTTT,CASTLQGGTEAFF
TRBV7-2,few,TRBJ2-7,.,TGTGCCAGCAGCCCGGGTTCAAACTTCTACGAGCAGTACTTC,CASSPGSNFYEQYF
TRBV5-3,.,TRBJ1-4,.,TGTGCCAGAAGCTTGCTACCGGGAATCCTAAATGAAAAACTGTTTTTT,CARSLLPGILNEKLFF
TRBV19,.,TRBJ1-5,.,TGTGCCAGTAGTGATCCGAGCAGGGTTCAGCCCCAGCATTTT,CASSDPSRVQPQHF
TRBV28,few,TRBJ1-2,.,TGTGCCAGCAGCCCCTGGGGGGGCCACTATGGCTACACCTTC,CASSPWGGHYGYTF
TRBV5-5,.,TRBJ1-5,.,TGTGCCAGCAGCTTACTGGGGAGTGACTGGGAACAGCCCCGGCATTTT,CASSLLGSDWEQPRHF
TRBV9,.,TRBJ1-4,TRBD1,TGTGCCAGCAGCCGGACAGGGGGTACTGAAAAACTGTTTTTT,CASSRTGGTEKLFF